Below are 2 T cell receptor beta chains sequenced from a single sample in a study of control samples from healthy donors and cancer patients. Generated by immunoSEQ multiplex PCR, the TCRdb table keeps only in-frame clones and is missing some. Here the sample spans about 160,000 clones, approximately 90% being singletons. The sequenced sample was blood. Every receptor here comes from a man under 40 in good health.

The chain couples TRBV19 to TRBJ2-7; either TRBD1 or TRBD2 may fit D (5 bases each). V was clipped by 5 bases and J by 3 bases, with 17 bases between them. The germline gives CDR1 LNHDA, CDR2 SQIVND (reference sequence). The CDR3 is made up of 15 amino acids. The CDR3 loop reads CASSSRRDGNYEQYF. CDR3 nucleotide sequence: TGTGCCAGTAGTTCCCGCCGGGACGGGAACTACGAGCAGTACTTC.

The rearrangement links TRBV5-1 to TRBJ1-2; tentative D call: TRBD1 (5 bases). Trimming cost V 4 bases and J 4 bases, with 20 bases left between them. CDR1 is SGHRS and CDR2 is YFSETQ in the germline V gene. The CDR3 runs to 16 residues. CDR3 amino acids: CASSTNPPGLFYGYTF. In nucleotides, the CDR3 is TGCGCCAGCAGCACGAACCCGCCGGGACTATTCTATGGCTACACCTTC.